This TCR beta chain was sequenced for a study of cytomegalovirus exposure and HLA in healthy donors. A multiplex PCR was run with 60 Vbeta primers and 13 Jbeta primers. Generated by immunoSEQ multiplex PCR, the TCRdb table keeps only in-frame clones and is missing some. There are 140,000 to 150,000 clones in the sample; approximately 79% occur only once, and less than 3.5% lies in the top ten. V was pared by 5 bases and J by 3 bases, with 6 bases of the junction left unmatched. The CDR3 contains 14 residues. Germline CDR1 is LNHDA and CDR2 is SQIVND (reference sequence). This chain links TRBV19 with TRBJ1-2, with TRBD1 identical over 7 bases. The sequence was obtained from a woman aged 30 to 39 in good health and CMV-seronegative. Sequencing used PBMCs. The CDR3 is CASSLSGGDYGYTF. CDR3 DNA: TGTGCCAGTAGTCTGTCAGGGGGAGACTATGGCTACACCTTC.